A single sample gave rise to the 26 T cell receptor beta chains below, sequenced in a study of blood T cell repertoires in COVID-19. Libraries were prepared by immunoSEQ multiplex PCR; TCRdb keeps only in-frame clonotypes and omits some of them. Among some 130,000 clones listed, about nine tenths were seen once. The sequenced sample consisted of peripheral blood. These receptors were obtained from a man aged 50 or older with acute or convalescent COVID-19.

This clone was observed a handful of times. V and J are TRBV19 and TRBJ1-4; 8 bases agree with TRBD1. The trim removed 4 bases at V and 8 bases at J, leaving 9 bases unmatched. CDR1 and CDR2 (germline): LNHDA, SQIVND (reference sequence). The CDR3 is made up of 15 amino acids. The CDR3 loop is CASSTGTGISEKLFF. The CDR3 DNA is TGTGCCAGTAGTACCGGGACAGGCATCTCCGAAAAACTGTTTTTT.

This clone showed up just a few times. The CDR3 protein is CASSRVENSPLHF. In nucleotides, the CDR3 is TGTGCCAGCAGCAGGGTAGAAAATTCACCCCTCCACTTT. V is TRBV6-5 and J is TRBJ1-6; D possibly corresponds to TRBD1 (5 bases). Germline V gene sequence: CDR1 MNHEY, CDR2 SVGAGI. Trimming cost V 6 bases and J 7 bases, with 10 bases left between them. CDR3 length equals 13 residues.

The chain uses TRBV7-2 and TRBJ1-2, with D unclear. The CDR3 is made up of 15 amino acids. The germline V gene encodes CDR1 SGHTA and CDR2 FQGNSA. V was trimmed by 5 bases and J by 2 bases, leaving 15 bases between them. This chain's CDR3 is CASSEDSGGNYGYTF. The CDR3 bases are TGTGCCAGCAGCGAGGACTCCGGCGGGAACTATGGCTACACCTTC.

The V gene is TRBV28, the J gene TRBJ2-1, with 11 bases matching TRBD2. Looked up from germline, CDR1 is MDHEN and CDR2 is SYDVKM. Losses at the gene ends were 4 bases for V and 12 bases for J; bases not matched to a gene: 8. The CDR3 runs 14 residues. The CDR3 loop reads CASSSGLAVIGQFF. DNA of the CDR3: TGTGCCAGCAGTTCGGGACTAGCGGTGATAGGGCAGTTCTTC.

CDR3 DNA: TGTGCCAGCGACAGGGCGGGTAGGACTGAAGCTTTCTTT. Its translation: CASDRAGRTEAFF. This rearrangement joins TRBV18 to TRBJ1-1; 7 nucleotides match TRBD1. CDR1 and CDR2 (germline): KGHSH, LQKENI. Germline trimming cut 8 bases from V and 5 bases from J; bases unmatched to any gene: 8. The CDR3 consists of 13 residues.

The CDR3 reads CASSPRGQGFGGYTF. DNA for the CDR3: TGTGCCAGCAGCCCAAGGGGGCAGGGTTTCGGAGGCTACACCTTC. The chain recombines TRBV27 with TRBJ1-2; TRBD1 matches 7 bases. The CDR3 runs 15 residues. Looked up from germline, CDR1 is MNHEY and CDR2 is SMNVEV (reference sequence). J gave up 8 bases and V 6 bases, and 15 bases lay outside the gene matches.

The chain uses TRBV7-8 and TRBJ2-1; tentatively, D is TRBD1 (6 bases). CDR1 is SGHVS and CDR2 is FQNEAQ in the germline V gene. The CDR3 runs 12 residues. The V end was cut by 3 bases, the J end by 8 bases, with 8 bases between. The CDR3 sequence is CASSFPGDEQFF. The CDR3 DNA reads as TGTGCCAGCAGCTTTCCAGGGGATGAGCAGTTCTTC.

The chain links TRBV6-6 to TRBJ1-1, with TRBD1 matching 7 bases. CDR1 MNHNY and CDR2 SVGAGI come from the germline V gene (reference sequence). The V and J ends lost 10 bases and 8 bases, in that order; junction bases with no gene match: 13. The CDR3 totals 13 residues. Here the CDR3 reads CATIDRAVQEAFF. The CDR3 DNA reads TGTGCCACCATCGACAGGGCCGTACAAGAAGCTTTCTTT.

J is TRBJ2-7 and V is TRBV18; D is unresolved. V shed 6 bases and J shed 2 bases, with 14 bases lying between them. The CDR3 extends over 14 amino acids. Germline V lookup: CDR1 KGHSH, CDR2 LQKENI. CDR3 DNA: TGTGCCAGCTCGCCGAGTATCGCGCCCTACGAGCAGTACTTC. Amino acid sequence: CASSPSIAPYEQYF.

This clone was recorded a few times. This sequence joins TRBV5-6 and TRBJ1-6, with 9 positions matching TRBD1. Trimming cost V 2 bases and J 7 bases; bases outside gene matches: 1. The CDR3 runs to 14 residues. In germline, CDR1 is SGHDT, CDR2 YYEEEE. The CDR3 is CASSFGQGNSPLHF. CDR3 coding DNA: TGTGCCAGCAGCTTTGGACAGGGGAATTCACCCCTCCACTTT.

The chain couples TRBV7-9 to TRBJ2-3, with TRBD1 matching over 11 bases. After removal of 5 bases from V and 4 bases from J, the junction contained 5 bases not matched to a gene. Germline V CDR1 and CDR2: SEHNR, FQNEAQ (reference sequence). The CDR3 is 15 amino acids. CDR3 DNA sequence: TGTGCCAGCAGCCTCGGGACAGGGGGTCCAGATACGCAGTATTTT. It encodes CASSLGTGGPDTQYF. The variable domain in full, with the rest retrieved from reference TRBV7-9 and TRBJ2-3, is DTGVSQNPRHKITKRGQNVTFRCDPISEHNRLYWYRQTLGQGPEFLTYFQNEAQLEKSRLLSDRFSAERPKGSFSTLEIQRTEQGDSAMYLCASSLGTGGPDTQYFGPGTRLTVL.

The gene calls are TRBV6-5 and TRBJ1-1; tentative D call: TRBD1 (6 bases). V was cut by 11 bases and J by 7 bases, with 17 bases left in between. This CDR3 region has 12 residues. Germline loops: CDR1 MNHEY, CDR2 SVGAGI. The CDR3 bases are TGTGCCCGCGGACAGCTAAACTTTGAAGCTTTCTTT. This encodes CARGQLNFEAFF.

The chain has TRBV7-2 and TRBJ1-2; 10 bases fit TRBD1. The CDR3 extends over 13 amino acids. V lost 2 bases to trimming and J lost 11 bases; unmatched junction nucleotides: 5. Germline V gene lookup returns CDR1 SGHTA and CDR2 FQGNSA. The CDR3: CASSLRQGAGYTF. The CDR3 DNA sequence: TGTGCCAGCAGCTTACGACAGGGGGCGGGGTACACCTTC.

The V and J genes are TRBV18 and TRBJ2-7; 8 nucleotides agree with TRBD1. The CDR3 consists of 14 residues. Germline V gene data show CDR1 as KGHSH and CDR2 as LQKENI. The V segment lost 2 bases and the J segment 5 bases; nucleotides outside the gene matches: 5. CDR3 coding DNA: TGTGCCAGCTCACCAGGGACAGGCGCCAACGAGCAGTACTTC. Residues: CASSPGTGANEQYF.

V usage is TRBV7-9 and J usage is TRBJ1-1; D not resolved. The V and J ends lost 5 bases and 3 bases respectively, with 16 bases between them. Germline-derived CDR1 and CDR2 are SEHNR and FQNEAQ (reference sequence). This CDR3 spans 15 amino acids. For the CDR3, the DNA is TGTGCCAGCAGCCCCACGGGAGTCGTGGACACTGAAGCTTTCTTT. As protein: CASSPTGVVDTEAFF.

V usage is TRBV9 and J usage is TRBJ1-2; D remains unclear. The length of the CDR3 is 11 residues. The germline CDR1 and CDR2 sequences are SGDLS and YYNGEE. Trimming removed 7 bases from V and 9 bases from J, with 13 bases in between. CDR3: CASHRAGSYTF. The CDR3 nucleotides are TGTGCCAGCCACCGAGCCGGTAGCTACACCTTC. The full variable domain, with the rest looked up from reference TRBV9 and TRBJ1-2, is DSGVTQTPKHLITATGQRVTLRCSPRSGDLSVYWYQQSLDQGLQFLIQYYNGEERAKGNILERFSAQQFPDLHSELNLSSLELGDSALYFCASHRAGSYTFGSGTRLTVV.

This chain connects TRBV6-1 to TRBJ2-7; D uncertain. The CDR3 loop spans 13 amino acids. Germline V CDR1 and CDR2: MNHNS, SASEGT. The V end was cut by 2 bases, the J end by 7 bases, with 12 bases between. The CDR3 bases are TGTGCCAGCAGTGAAAATCCGTCTAGGGAGCAGTACTTC. It codes for CASSENPSREQYF.

This chain connects TRBV27 to TRBJ2-6, with 7 bases matching TRBD1. From germline, CDR1 is MNHEY and CDR2 SMNVEV (reference sequence). The length of the CDR3 is 18 residues. J was trimmed by 0 bases and V by 5 bases; bases with no gene match: 10. The CDR3 nucleotides are TGTGCCAGCAGTCCCCGGACAGGCCTGGACTCTGGGGCCAACGTCCTGACTTTC. This sequence encodes CASSPRTGLDSGANVLTF. Full variable domain (remainder filled in from reference TRBV27 and TRBJ2-6): EAQVTQNPRYLITVTGKKLTVTCSQNMNHEYMSWYRQDPGLGLRQIYYSMNVEVTDKGDVPEGYKVSRKEKRNFPLILESPSPNQTSLYFCASSPRTGLDSGANVLTFGAGSRLTVL.

The chain is built from TRBV9 and TRBJ1-2, with 7 bases lining up with TRBD1. This CDR3 has 14 amino acids. The germline V gene has CDR1 SGDLS and CDR2 YYNGEE. The J segment lost 2 bases and the V segment lost 3 bases, leaving 4 bases of the junction unmatched. CDR3 sequence: CASSALTGNYGYTF. CDR3 DNA sequence: TGTGCCAGCAGCGCACTGACAGGGAACTATGGCTACACCTTC.

V usage is TRBV3-1 (or the pseudogene TRBV3-2) and J usage is TRBJ1-4; TRBD1 is a possible D gene (5 bases). Germline V gene data show CDR1 as LGHDT and CDR2 as YNNKEL (reference sequence). With 4 bases removed from V and 10 bases from J, the gap between germline ends came to 19 bases. CDR3 length: 15 amino acids. CDR3 amino acids: CASSRDLRDSAKLFF. CDR3 nucleotides: TGTGCCAGCAGCCGAGACCTCAGGGATAGTGCAAAACTGTTTTTT.

The V call is TRBV28, the J call TRBJ2-7; 8 bases fit TRBD1. Looked up from germline, CDR1 is MDHEN and CDR2 is SYDVKM. This CDR3 is 15 amino acids long. Trimming at V came to 6 bases and at J to 6 bases, leaving 13 bases not matched to a gene. CDR3 in amino acids: CASSPRWAGGPEQYF. In DNA, the CDR3 is TGTGCCAGCAGCCCCAGGTGGGCAGGGGGCCCCGAGCAGTACTTC. The full variable domain, completed using reference TRBV28 and TRBJ2-7, is DVKVTQSSRYLVKRTGEKVFLECVQDMDHENMFWYRQDPGLGLRLIYFSYDVKMKEKGDIPEGYSVSREKKERFSLILESASTNQTSMYLCASSPRWAGGPEQYFGPGTRLTVT.

Only a few counts were recorded for this clone. The rearrangement links TRBV3-1 (or the pseudogene TRBV3-2) to TRBJ1-2, with D possibly matching TRBD1 (6 bases). Looked up from germline, CDR1 is LGHDT and CDR2 is YNNKEL (reference sequence). The CDR3 has 14 residues. The V and J ends lost 3 bases and 8 bases respectively, with 16 bases between them. The CDR3 loop reads CASSHRQAFRGYTF. The CDR3 DNA follows: TGTGCCAGCAGCCATCGACAGGCCTTTAGAGGCTACACCTTC.

The chain joins TRBV27 to TRBJ1-1; 7 bases are shared with TRBD1. The CDR3 spans 16 residues. Germline assignment: CDR1 MNHEY and CDR2 SMNVEV (reference sequence). V trimming: 2 bases; J trimming: 2 bases; junction bases outside the gene matches: 8. DNA for the CDR3: TGTGCCAGCAGTTTAACCGCGAGACAGGGCAACACTGAAGCTTTCTTT. Protein product: CASSLTARQGNTEAFF.

The chain employs TRBV7-3 and TRBJ1-1; TRBD1 aligns across 9 bases. CDR1 is SGHTA and CDR2 is FQGTGA in the germline V gene. V lost 5 bases to trimming and J lost 3 bases; unmatched junction nucleotides: 10. The length of the CDR3 is 16 residues. CDR3 in DNA: TGTGCCAGCAGCATACCAACAGGGGGCGAGTACACTGAAGCTTTCTTT. Its translation is CASSIPTGGEYTEAFF. Filled out from reference TRBV7-3 and TRBJ1-1, the complete variable domain reads GAGVSQTPSNKVTEKGKYVELRCDPISGHTALYWYRQSLGQGPEFLIYFQGTGAADDSGLPNDRFFAVRPEGSVSTLKIQRTERGDSAVYLCASSIPTGGEYTEAFFGQGTRLTVV.

The chain employs TRBV5-1 and TRBJ1-1, with 9 positions matching TRBD1. With V trimmed by 5 bases and J by 5 bases, 7 bases remained unmatched. From germline, CDR1 is SGHRS and CDR2 YFSETQ. This CDR3 contains 14 residues. CDR3 region: CASRQGAWNTEAFF. The CDR3, as DNA: TGCGCCAGCAGACAGGGGGCCTGGAATACTGAAGCTTTCTTT. Looking up the rest from reference TRBV5-1 and TRBJ1-1 gives the full variable domain: KAGVTQTPRYLIKTRGQQVTLSCSPISGHRSVSWYQQTPGQGLQFLFEYFSETQRNKGNFPGRFSGRQFSNSRSEMNVSTLELGDSALYLCASRQGAWNTEAFFGQGTRLTVV.

V gene TRBV30 combines with J gene TRBJ1-3; possibly TRBD1 for D (5 bases). CDR3 length equals 14 residues. The V and J ends lost 2 bases and 2 bases respectively, with 10 bases between them. CDR1 GTSNPN and CDR2 SVGIG come from the germline V gene (reference sequence). The CDR3, as DNA: TGTGCCTGGAGTTCAGGGAGGACTGGAAACACCATATATTTT. Translating gives CAWSSGRTGNTIYF.